A single T cell receptor (beta chain) is shown here with its context. Profiled with immunoSEQ multiplex PCR; TCRdb holds only in-frame clones, not every one. In the table there are 150,000 to 160,000 clones, around 95% of which are singletons. This entry comes from a study of control samples from healthy donors and cancer patients. Germline-derived CDR1 and CDR2 are MNHEY and SMNVEV (reference sequence). Trimming pared 2 bases from V and 0 bases from J, leaving 5 bases between. The CDR3 is 14 amino acids. This receptor was identified in a man in his forties or fifties in good health. V is TRBV27 and J is TRBJ1-3; D remains unclear. The source material was blood. This CDR3 reads CASSLGPSGNTIYF. Written as DNA, the CDR3 is TGTGCCAGCAGTTTAGGACCCTCTGGAAACACCATATATTTT.